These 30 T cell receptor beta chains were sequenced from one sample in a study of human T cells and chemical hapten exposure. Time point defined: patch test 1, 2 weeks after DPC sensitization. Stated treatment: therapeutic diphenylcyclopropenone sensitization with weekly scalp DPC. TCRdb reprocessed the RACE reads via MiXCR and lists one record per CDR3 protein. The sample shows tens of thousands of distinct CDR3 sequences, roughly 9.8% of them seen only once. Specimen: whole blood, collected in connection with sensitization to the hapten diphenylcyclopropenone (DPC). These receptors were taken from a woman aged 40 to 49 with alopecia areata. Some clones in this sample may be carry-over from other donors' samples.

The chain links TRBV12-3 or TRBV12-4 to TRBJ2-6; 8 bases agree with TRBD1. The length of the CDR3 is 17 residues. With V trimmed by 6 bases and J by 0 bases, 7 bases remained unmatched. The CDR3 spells CASRTGVTSSGANVLTF. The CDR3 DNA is TGTGCCAGCAGGACAGGGGTGACTAGCTCTGGGGCCAACGTCCTGACTTTC.

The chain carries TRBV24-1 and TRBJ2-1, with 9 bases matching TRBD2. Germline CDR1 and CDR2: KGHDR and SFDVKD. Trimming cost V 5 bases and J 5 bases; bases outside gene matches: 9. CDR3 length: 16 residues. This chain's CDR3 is CATSGLAGAINNEQFF. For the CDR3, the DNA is TGTGCCACCAGTGGGTTAGCGGGGGCGATAAACAATGAGCAGTTCTTC.

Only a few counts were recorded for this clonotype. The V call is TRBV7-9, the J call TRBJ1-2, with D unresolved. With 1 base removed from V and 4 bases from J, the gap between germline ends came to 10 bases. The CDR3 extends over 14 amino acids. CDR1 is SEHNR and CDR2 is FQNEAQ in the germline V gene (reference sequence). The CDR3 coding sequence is TGTGCCAGCAGCTTAGTGCTGACTAGCTATGGCTACACCTTC. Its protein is CASSLVLTSYGYTF. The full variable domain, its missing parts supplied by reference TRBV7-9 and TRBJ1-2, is DTGVSQNPRHKITKRGQNVTFRCDPISEHNRLYWYRQTLGQGPEFLTYFQNEAQLEKSRLLSDRFSAERPKGSFSTLEIQRTEQGDSAMYLCASSLVLTSYGYTFGSGTRLTVV.

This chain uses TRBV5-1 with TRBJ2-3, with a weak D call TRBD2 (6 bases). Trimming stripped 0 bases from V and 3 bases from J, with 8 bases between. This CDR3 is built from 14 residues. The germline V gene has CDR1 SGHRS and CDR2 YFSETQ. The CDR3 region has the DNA TGCGCCAGCAGCTTGGGGGACTCAACAGATACGCAGTATTTT. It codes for CASSLGDSTDTQYF.

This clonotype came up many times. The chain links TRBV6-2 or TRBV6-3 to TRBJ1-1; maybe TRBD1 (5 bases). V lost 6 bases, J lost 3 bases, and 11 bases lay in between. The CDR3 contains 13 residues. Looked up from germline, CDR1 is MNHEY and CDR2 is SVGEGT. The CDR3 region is CASSRGAHTEAFF. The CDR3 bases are TGTGCCAGCAGCCGCGGGGCCCACACTGAAGCTTTCTTT.

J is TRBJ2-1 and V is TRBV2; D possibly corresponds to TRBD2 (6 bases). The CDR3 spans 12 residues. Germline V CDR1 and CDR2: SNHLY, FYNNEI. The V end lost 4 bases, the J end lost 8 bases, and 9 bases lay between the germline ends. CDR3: CASSGGVHEQFF. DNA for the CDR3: TGTGCCAGCAGTGGGGGGGTCCATGAGCAGTTCTTC.

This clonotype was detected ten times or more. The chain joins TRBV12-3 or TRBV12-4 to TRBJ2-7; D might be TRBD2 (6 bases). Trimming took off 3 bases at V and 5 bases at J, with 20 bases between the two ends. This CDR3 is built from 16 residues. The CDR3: CASSFGTRRGIDEQYF. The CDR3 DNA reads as TGTGCCAGCAGTTTTGGGACCCGGAGGGGAATAGACGAGCAGTACTTC.

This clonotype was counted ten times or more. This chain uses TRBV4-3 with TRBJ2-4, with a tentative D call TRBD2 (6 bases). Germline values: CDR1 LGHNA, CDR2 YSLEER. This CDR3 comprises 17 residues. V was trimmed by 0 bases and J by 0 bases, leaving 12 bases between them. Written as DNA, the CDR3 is TGCGCCAGCAGCCAAGAATTCGGCGGGGTAGCCAAAAACATTCAGTACTTC. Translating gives CASSQEFGGVAKNIQYF.

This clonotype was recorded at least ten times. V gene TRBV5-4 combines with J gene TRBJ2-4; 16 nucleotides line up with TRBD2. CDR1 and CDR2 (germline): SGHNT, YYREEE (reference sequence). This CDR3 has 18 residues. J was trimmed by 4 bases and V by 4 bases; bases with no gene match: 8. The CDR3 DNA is TGTGCCAGCAGCCCGGGGACTAGCGGGGGGGCCGGGAAAAACATTCAGTACTTC. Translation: CASSPGTSGGAGKNIQYF. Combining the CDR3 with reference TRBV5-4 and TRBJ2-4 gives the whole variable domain ETGVTQSPTHLIKTRGQQVTLRCSSQSGHNTVSWYQQALGQGPQFIFQYYREEENGRGNFPPRFSGLQFPNYSSELNVNALELDDSALYLCASSPGTSGGAGKNIQYFGAGTRLSVL.

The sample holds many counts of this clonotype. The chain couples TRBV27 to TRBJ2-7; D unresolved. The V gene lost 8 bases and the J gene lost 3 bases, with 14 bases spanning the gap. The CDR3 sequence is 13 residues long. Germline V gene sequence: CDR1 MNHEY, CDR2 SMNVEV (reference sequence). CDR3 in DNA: TGTGCCAGCTCGTGGGTAGGAGACTACGAGCAGTACTTC. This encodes CASSWVGDYEQYF.

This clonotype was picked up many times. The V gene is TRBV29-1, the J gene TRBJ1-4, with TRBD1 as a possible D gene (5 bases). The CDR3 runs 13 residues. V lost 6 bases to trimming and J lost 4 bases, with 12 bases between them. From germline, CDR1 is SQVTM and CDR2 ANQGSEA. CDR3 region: CSVADIGNEKLFF. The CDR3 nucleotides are TGCAGCGTGGCGGACATCGGTAATGAAAAACTGTTTTTT.

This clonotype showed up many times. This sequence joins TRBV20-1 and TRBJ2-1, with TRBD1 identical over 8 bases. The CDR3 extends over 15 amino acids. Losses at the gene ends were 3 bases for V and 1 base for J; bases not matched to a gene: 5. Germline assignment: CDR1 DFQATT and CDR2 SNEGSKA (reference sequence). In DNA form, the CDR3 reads TGCAGTGCTAGGTCGGACAGGGAATCCTACAATGAGCAGTTCTTC. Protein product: CSARSDRESYNEQFF.

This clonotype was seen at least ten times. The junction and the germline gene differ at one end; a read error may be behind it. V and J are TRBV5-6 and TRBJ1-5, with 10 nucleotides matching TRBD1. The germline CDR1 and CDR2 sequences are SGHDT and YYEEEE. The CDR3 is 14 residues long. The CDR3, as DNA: TGTGCCAGCAGCTCGACAGGGGGCAAGCAGCCCCAGCATTTT. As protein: CASSSTGGKQPQHF. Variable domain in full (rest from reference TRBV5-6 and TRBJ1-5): DAGVTQSPTHLIKTRGQQVTLRCSPKSGHDTVSWYQQALGQGPQFIFQYYEEEERQRGNFPDRFSGHQFPNYSSELNVNALLLGDSALYLCASSSTGGKQPQHFGDGTRLSIL.

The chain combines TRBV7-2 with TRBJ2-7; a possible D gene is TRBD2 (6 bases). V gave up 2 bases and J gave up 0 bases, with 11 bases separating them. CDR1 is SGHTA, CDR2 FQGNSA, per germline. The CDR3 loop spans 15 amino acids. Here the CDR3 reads CASSLMTGSSYEQYF. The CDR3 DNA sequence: TGTGCCAGCAGCTTAATGACCGGGAGCTCCTACGAGCAGTACTTC.

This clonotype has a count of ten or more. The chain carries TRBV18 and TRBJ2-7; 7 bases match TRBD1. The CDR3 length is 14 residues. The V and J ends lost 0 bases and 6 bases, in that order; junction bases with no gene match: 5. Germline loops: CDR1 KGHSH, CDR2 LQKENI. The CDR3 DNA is TGTGCCAGCTCACCACCGACAGGGTACCTCGAGCAGTACTTC. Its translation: CASSPPTGYLEQYF.

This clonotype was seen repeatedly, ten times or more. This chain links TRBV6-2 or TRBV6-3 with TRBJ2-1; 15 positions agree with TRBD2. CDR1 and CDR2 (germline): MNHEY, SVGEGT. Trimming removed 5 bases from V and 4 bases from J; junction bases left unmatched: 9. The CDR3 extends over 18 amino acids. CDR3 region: CASSRGLAGGPYYNEQFF. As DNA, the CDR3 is TGTGCCAGCAGTCGAGGACTAGCGGGGGGGCCGTATTACAATGAGCAGTTCTTC.

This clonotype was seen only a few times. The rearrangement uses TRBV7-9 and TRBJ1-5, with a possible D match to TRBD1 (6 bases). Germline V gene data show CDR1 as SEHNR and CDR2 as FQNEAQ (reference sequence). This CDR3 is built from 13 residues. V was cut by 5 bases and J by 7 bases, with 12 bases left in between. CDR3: CASSLTGSQPQHF. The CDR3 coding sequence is TGTGCCAGCAGCCTTACAGGGAGCCAGCCCCAGCATTTT.

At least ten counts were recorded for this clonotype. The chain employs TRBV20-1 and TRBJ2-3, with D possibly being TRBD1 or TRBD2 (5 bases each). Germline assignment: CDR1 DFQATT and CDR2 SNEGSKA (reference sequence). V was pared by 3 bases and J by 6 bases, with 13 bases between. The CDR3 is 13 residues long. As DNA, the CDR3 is TGCAGTGCTAGCCGGGATTGGGGGGATACGCAGTATTTT. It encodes CSASRDWGDTQYF.

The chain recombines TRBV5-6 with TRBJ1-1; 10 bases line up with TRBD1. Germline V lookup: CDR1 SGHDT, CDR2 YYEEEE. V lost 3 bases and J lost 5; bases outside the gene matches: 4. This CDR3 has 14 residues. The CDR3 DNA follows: TGTGCCAGCAGCTGGGACAGGGGAACGACTGAAGCTTTCTTT. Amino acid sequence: CASSWDRGTTEAFF.

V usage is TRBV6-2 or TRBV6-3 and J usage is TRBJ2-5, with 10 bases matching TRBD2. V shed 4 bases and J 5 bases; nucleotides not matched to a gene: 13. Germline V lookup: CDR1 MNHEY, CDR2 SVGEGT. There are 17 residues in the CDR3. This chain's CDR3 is CASSSFVQRGGRETQYF. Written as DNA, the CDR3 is TGTGCCAGCAGTTCCTTCGTCCAGCGGGGGGGCAGGGAGACCCAGTACTTC.

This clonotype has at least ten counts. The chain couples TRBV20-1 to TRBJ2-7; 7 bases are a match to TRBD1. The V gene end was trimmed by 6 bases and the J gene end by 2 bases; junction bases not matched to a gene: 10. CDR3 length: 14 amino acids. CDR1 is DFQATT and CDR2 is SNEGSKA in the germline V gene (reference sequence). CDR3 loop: CSAPHRGQTYEQYF. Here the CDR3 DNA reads TGCAGTGCCCCACACAGGGGACAAACCTACGAGCAGTACTTC.

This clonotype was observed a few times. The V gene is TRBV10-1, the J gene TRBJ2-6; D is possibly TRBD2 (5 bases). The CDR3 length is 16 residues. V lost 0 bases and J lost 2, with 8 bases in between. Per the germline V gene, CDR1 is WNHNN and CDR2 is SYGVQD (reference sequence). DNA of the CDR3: TGCGCCAGCAGTGAGTCGAGAGCGGCTGGGGCCAACGTCCTGACTTTC. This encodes CASSESRAAGANVLTF.

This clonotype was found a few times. CDR3 sequence (DNA): TGCGCCAGCAGTGAGTCGGCTCAGGGGGACACTGAAGCTTTCTTT. This sequence encodes CASSESAQGDTEAFF. The chain carries TRBV10-1 and TRBJ1-1; 7 positions agree with TRBD1. Germline CDR1 and CDR2: WNHNN and SYGVQD (reference sequence). The ends lost 0 bases at V and 3 bases at J; junction bases unmatched: 4. There are 15 residues in the CDR3.

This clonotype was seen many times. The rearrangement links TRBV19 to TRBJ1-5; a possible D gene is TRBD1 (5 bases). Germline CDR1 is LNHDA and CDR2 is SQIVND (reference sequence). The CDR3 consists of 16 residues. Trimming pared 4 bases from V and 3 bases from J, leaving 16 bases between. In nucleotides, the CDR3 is TGTGCCAGTAGTACCTCCGGACATACAACCAATCAGCCCCAGCATTTT. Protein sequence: CASSTSGHTTNQPQHF.

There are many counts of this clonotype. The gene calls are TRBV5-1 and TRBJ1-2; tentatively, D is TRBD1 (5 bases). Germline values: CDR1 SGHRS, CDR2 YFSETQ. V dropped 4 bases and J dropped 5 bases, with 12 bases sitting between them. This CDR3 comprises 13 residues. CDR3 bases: TGCGCCAGCAGCCCGACAGAAAATTATGGCTACACCTTC. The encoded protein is CASSPTENYGYTF.

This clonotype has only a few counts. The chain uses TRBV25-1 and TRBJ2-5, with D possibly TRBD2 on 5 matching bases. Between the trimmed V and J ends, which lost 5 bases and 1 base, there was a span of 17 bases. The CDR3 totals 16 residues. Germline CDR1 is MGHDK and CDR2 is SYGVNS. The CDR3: CASSSYRSGFQETQYF. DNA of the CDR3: TGTGCCAGCAGTTCCTACCGGAGCGGCTTCCAAGAGACCCAGTACTTC. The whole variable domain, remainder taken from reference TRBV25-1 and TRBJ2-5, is EADIYQTPRYLVIGTGKKITLECSQTMGHDKMYWYQQDPGMELHLIHYSYGVNSTEKGDLSSESTVSRIRTEHFPLTLESARPSHTSQYLCASSSYRSGFQETQYFGPGTRLLVL.

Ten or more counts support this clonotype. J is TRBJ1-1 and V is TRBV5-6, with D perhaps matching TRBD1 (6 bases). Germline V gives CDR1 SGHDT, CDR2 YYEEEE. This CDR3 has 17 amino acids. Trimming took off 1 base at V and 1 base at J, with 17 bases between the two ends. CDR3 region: CASSLKFSQGRNTEAFF. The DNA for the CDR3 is TGTGCCAGCAGCTTGAAGTTTTCGCAGGGGCGGAACACTGAAGCTTTCTTT.

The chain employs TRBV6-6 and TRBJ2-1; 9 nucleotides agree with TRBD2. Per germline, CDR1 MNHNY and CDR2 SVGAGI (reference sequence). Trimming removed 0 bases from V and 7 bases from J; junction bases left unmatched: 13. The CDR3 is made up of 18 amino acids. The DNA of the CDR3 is TGTGCCAGCAGTTACTCAGGGTTAGCGGGGGCGTCGGGTAATGAGCAGTTCTTC. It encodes CASSYSGLAGASGNEQFF.

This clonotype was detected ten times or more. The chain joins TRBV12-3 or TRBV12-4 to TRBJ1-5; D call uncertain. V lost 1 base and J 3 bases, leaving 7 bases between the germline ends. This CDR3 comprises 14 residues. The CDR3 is CASSLGADNQPQHF. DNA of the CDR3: TGTGCCAGCAGTTTAGGTGCAGACAATCAGCCCCAGCATTTT.

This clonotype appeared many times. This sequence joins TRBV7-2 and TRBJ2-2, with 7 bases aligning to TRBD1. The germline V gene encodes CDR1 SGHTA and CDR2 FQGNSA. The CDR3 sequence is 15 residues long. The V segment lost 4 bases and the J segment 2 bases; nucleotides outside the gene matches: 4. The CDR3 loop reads CASSSGTDNTGELFF. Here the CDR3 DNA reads TGTGCCAGCAGCTCCGGGACAGACAACACCGGGGAGCTGTTTTTT.